These 9 T cell receptor beta chains came from one sample sequenced in a study of blood T cells in healthy people across ages. The use of a sample-barcoded 5' primer and a J-beta primer mix characterized a second PCR of roughly 7 to 11 cycles. MiXCR was run by TCRdb on the 5' RACE reads, yielding one entry per CDR3 protein. The table includes approximately 900,000 distinct CDR3 sequences, around 48% detected once. The material sequenced was blood. The origin of the receptors is a man aged 25-40 years in good health.

This clonotype was detected only once. This rearrangement joins TRBV21-1 to TRBJ1-5; the table's D call, TRBD1, has no DNA check behind it. TRBV21-1 is a pseudogene segment. This CDR3 is built from 13 residues. The CDR3 DNA reads as TGTGCCGGCGCCGGGACAGCGTATCAGCCCCAGCATTTT. It codes for CAGAGTAYQPQHF.

This clonotype was picked up a small number of times. This sequence joins TRBV7-2 and TRBJ2-7, with 9 bases fitting TRBD1. Germline V lookup: CDR1 SGHTA, CDR2 FQGNSA. Germline trimming cut 5 bases from V and 4 bases from J; bases unmatched to any gene: 6. This CDR3 has 14 amino acids. The CDR3 region is CASSPQGAKYEQYF. The CDR3 DNA sequence: TGTGCCAGCAGCCCACAGGGGGCAAAGTACGAGCAGTACTTC.

V is TRBV28 and J is TRBJ1-2; unclear D gene. The CDR3 length is 15 residues. Germline V gives CDR1 MDHEN, CDR2 SYDVKM. The V and J ends lost 1 base and 3 bases respectively, with 12 bases between them. This chain's CDR3 is CASSLSGRSHYGYTF. The CDR3 DNA reads as TGTGCCAGCAGTTTATCGGGCAGGTCCCACTATGGCTACACCTTC.

In this sample, this clonotype turned up once. The V and J genes are TRBV3-1 and TRBJ2-2, with no clear D. The CDR3 has 11 residues. Germline V lookup: CDR1 LGHDT, CDR2 YNNKEL (reference sequence). Trimming took off 2 bases at V and 5 bases at J, with 0 bases between the two ends. CDR3 bases: TGTGCCAGCAGCCAAACCGGGGAGCTGTTTTTT. Translating it yields CASSQTGELFF.

This chain links TRBV29-1 with TRBJ1-1; D call uncertain. Germline CDR1 SQVTM, CDR2 ANQGSEA. V was pared by 6 bases and J by 1 base, with 6 bases between. This CDR3 is built from 11 residues. This CDR3 is CSVGRNTEAFF. DNA of the CDR3: TGCAGCGTCGGTAGGAACACTGAAGCTTTCTTT.

This rearrangement joins TRBV15 to TRBJ2-7; the D gene could be TRBD1 or TRBD2 (7 bases each). Germline CDR1 and CDR2: LNHNV and YYDKDF (reference sequence). V shed 0 bases and J shed 2 bases, with 29 bases lying between them. This CDR3 comprises 21 residues. The CDR3 reads CATSRDLGKGAMAGAPYEQYF. The CDR3 DNA reads TGTGCCACCAGCAGAGATCTTGGGAAGGGGGCAATGGCGGGGGCCCCCTACGAGCAGTACTTC. Using reference TRBV15 and TRBJ2-7 for the parts outside the CDR3, the full variable domain is DAMVIQNPRYQVTQFGKPVTLSCSQTLNHNVMYWYQQKSSQAPKLLFHYYDKDFNNEADTPDNFQSRRPNTSFCFLDIRSPGLGDTAMYLCATSRDLGKGAMAGAPYEQYFGPGTRLTVT.

The chain couples TRBV7-9 to TRBJ2-7, with TRBD1 matching 11 bases. The trim removed 3 bases at V and 4 bases at J, leaving 8 bases unmatched. The CDR3 contains 16 residues. Germline CDR1 SEHNR, CDR2 FQNEAQ (reference sequence). CDR3 loop: CASSFPLGQGAYEQYF. CDR3 DNA sequence: TGTGCCAGCAGCTTCCCGCTCGGACAGGGGGCATACGAGCAGTACTTC.

This clonotype was observed a handful of times. This chain connects TRBV6-5 to TRBJ2-1; 8 nucleotides align to TRBD2. This CDR3 region has 14 residues. Germline V lookup: CDR1 MNHEY, CDR2 SVGAGI. J was trimmed by 8 bases and V by 6 bases; bases with no gene match: 9. As DNA, the CDR3 is TGTGCCAGCAGGTCGGTCCGGGGGGGCTATGAGCAGTTCTTC. Protein sequence: CASRSVRGGYEQFF.

The rearrangement joins TRBV11-2 to TRBJ2-4; no clear D. The DNA end is a closer match to TRBJ2-7, so the J assignment may be wrong. Germline V gene lookup returns CDR1 SGHAT and CDR2 FQNNGV. The CDR3 consists of 12 residues. CDR3 sequence: CASSLDQVEQYF. The CDR3 nucleotides are TGTGCCAGCAGCTTAGACCAAGTCGAGCAGTACTTC.